A single T cell receptor (beta chain) is shown here with its context. TCRdb's table, derived via immunoSEQ multiplex PCR, lists solely in-frame clones and lacks some. The sample holds just under 75,000 clones, roughly 87% seen once. This sample was taken from a study of control samples from healthy donors and cancer patients. Specimen: blood. This TCR derives from a woman in her forties or fifties in good health.

CDR3 sequence: CASSNNSTDRGIVQPQHF. DNA for the CDR3: TGTGCCAGCAGCAATAACTCCACGGACAGGGGCATAGTTCAGCCCCAGCATTTT. The chain links TRBV21-1 to TRBJ1-5; TRBD1 is the table's D call, not checked against the DNA. TRBV21-1 has pseudogene status. This CDR3 contains 18 residues.